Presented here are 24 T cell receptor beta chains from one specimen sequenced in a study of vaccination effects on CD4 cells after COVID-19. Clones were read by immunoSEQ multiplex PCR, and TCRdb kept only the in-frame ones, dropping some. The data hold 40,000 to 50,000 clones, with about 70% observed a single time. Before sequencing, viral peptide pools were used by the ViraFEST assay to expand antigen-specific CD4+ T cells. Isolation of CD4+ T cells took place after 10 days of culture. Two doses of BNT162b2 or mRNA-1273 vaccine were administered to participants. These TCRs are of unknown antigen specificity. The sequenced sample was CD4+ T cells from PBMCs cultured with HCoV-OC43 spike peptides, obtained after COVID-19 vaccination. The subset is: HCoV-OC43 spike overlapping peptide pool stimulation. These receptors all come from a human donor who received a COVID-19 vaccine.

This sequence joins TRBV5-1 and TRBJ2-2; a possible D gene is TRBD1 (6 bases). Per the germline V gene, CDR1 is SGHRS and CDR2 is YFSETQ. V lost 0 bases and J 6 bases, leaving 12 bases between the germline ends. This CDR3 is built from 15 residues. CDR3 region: CASSLGSGASGELFF. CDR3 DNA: TGCGCCAGCAGCTTGGGATCAGGGGCCTCCGGGGAGCTGTTTTTT.

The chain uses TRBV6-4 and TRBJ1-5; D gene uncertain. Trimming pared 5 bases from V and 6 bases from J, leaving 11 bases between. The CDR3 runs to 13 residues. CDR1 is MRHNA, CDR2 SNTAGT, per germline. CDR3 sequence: CASSKAPLQPQHF. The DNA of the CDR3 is TGTGCCAGCAGTAAGGCCCCTCTTCAGCCCCAGCATTTT.

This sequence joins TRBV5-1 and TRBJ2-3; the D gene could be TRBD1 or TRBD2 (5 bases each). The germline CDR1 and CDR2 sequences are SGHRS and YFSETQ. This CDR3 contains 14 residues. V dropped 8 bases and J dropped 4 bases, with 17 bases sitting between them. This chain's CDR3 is CASRLGGIPDTQYF. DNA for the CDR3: TGCGCCAGTAGGCTTGGGGGTATTCCAGATACGCAGTATTTT.

CDR3 sequence: CSASLAGGGLLGTDTQYF. The DNA for the CDR3 is TGCAGTGCTAGTCTAGCGGGAGGCGGGCTCCTTGGGACAGATACGCAGTATTTT. This sequence joins TRBV20-1 and TRBJ2-3; 11 nucleotides line up with TRBD2. The ends lost 3 bases at V and 3 bases at J; junction bases unmatched: 14. CDR3 length equals 18 residues. CDR1 and CDR2 (germline): DFQATT, SNEGSKA (reference sequence).

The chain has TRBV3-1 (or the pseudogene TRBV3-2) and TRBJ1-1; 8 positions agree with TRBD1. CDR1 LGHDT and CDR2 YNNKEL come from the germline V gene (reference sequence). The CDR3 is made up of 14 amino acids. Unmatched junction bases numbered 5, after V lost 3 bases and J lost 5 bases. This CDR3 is CASSQQGAGTEAFF. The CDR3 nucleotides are TGTGCCAGCAGCCAGCAGGGGGCGGGTACTGAAGCTTTCTTT.

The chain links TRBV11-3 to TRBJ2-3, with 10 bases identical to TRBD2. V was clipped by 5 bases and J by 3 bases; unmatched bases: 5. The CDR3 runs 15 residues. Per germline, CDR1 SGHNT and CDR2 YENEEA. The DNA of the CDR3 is TGTGCCAGCAGCCCTGGACTAGCGGAAACAGATACGCAGTATTTT. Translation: CASSPGLAETDTQYF.

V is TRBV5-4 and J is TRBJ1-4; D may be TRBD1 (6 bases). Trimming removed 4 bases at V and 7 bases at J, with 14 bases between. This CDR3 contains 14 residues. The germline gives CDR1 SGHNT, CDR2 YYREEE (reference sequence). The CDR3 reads CASSAQGRSEKLFF. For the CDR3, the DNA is TGTGCCAGCAGCGCGCAGGGGAGGAGTGAAAAACTGTTTTTT.

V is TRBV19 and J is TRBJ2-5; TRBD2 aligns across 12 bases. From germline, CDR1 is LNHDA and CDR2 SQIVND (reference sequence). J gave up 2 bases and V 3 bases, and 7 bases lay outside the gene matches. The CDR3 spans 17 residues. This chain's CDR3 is CASSMGPGLAGQETQYF. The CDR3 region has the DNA TGTGCCAGTAGTATGGGACCGGGACTAGCGGGTCAAGAGACCCAGTACTTC.

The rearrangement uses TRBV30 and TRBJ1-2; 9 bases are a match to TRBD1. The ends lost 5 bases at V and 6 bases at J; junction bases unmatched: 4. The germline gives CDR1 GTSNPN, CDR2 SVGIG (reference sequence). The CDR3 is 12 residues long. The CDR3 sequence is CAWGTGKHGYTF. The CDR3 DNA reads TGTGCCTGGGGGACAGGGAAGCATGGCTACACCTTC.

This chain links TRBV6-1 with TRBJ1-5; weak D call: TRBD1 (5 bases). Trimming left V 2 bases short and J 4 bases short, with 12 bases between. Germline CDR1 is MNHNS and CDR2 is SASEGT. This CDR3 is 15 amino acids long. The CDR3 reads CASSEQGAGNQPQHF. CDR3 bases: TGTGCCAGCAGTGAACAAGGGGCTGGGAATCAGCCCCAGCATTTT.

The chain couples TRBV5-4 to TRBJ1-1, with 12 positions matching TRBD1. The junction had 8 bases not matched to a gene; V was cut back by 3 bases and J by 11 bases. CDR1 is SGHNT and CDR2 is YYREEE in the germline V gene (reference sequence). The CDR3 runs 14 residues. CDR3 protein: CASSSGQGAQEAFF. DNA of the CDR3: TGTGCCAGCAGCTCGGGACAGGGGGCGCAGGAGGCTTTCTTT.

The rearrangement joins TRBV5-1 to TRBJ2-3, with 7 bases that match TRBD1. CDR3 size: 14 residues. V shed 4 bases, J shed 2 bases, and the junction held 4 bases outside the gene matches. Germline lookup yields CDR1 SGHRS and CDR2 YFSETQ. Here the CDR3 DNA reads TGCGCCAGCAGCCCGGGACAGCTCACAGATACGCAGTATTTT. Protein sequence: CASSPGQLTDTQYF.

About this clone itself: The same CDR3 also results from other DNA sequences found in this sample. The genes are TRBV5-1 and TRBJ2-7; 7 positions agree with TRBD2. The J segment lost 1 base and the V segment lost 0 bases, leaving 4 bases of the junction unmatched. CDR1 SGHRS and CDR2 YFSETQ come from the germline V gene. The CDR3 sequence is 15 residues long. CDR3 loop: CASSLDPGGSYEQYF. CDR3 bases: TGCGCCAGCAGCTTGGATCCGGGGGGATCCTACGAGCAGTACTTC.

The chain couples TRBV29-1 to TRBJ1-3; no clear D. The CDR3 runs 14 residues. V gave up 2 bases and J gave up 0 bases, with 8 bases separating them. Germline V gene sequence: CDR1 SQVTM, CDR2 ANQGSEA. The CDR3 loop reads CSVELTISGNTIYF. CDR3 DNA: TGCAGCGTTGAATTGACCATCTCTGGAAACACCATATATTTT. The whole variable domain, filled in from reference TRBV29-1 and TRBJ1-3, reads SAVISQKPSRDICQRGTSLTIQCQVDSQVTMMFWYRQQPGQSLTLIATANQGSEATYESGFVIDKFPISRPNLTFSTLTVSNMSPEDSSIYLCSVELTISGNTIYFGEGSWLTVV.

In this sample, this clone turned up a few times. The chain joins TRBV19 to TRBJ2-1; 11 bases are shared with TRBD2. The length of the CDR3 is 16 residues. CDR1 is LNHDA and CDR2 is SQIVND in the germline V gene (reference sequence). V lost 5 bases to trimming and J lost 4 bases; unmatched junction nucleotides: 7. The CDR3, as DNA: TGTGCCAGTAGTGCCCCCGGGACTAGCGGTTACAATGAGCAGTTCTTC. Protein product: CASSAPGTSGYNEQFF. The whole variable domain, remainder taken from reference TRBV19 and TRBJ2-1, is DGGITQSPKYLFRKEGQNVTLSCEQNLNHDAMYWYRQDPGQGLRLIYYSQIVNDFQKGDIAEGYSVSREKKESFPLTVTSAQKNPTAFYLCASSAPGTSGYNEQFFGPGTRLTVL.

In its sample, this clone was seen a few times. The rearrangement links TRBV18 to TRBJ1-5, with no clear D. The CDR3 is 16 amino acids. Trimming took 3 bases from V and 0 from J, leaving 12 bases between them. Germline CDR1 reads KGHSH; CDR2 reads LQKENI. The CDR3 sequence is CASSPPSKHSNQPQHF. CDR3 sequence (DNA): TGTGCCAGCTCACCCCCTTCTAAGCATAGCAATCAGCCCCAGCATTTT.

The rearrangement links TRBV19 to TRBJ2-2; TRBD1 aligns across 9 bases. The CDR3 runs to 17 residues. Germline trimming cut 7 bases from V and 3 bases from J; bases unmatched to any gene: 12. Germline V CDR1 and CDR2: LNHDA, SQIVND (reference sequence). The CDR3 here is CASNRGTGGAYTGELFF. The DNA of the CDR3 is TGTGCCAGTAACAGAGGAACAGGGGGCGCGTACACCGGGGAGCTGTTTTTT.

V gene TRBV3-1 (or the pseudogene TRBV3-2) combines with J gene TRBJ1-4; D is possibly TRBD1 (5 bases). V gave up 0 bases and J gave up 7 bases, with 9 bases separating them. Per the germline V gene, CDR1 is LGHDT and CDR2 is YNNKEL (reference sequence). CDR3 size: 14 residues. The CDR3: CASSQDRGVEKLFF. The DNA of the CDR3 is TGTGCCAGCAGCCAAGATCGGGGGGTTGAAAAACTGTTTTTT.

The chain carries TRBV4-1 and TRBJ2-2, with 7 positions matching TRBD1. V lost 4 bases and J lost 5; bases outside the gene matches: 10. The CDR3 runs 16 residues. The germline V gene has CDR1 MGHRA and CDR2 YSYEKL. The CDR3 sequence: CASSLKPTGNTGELFF. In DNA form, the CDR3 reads TGCGCCAGCAGCCTGAAACCGACAGGGAATACCGGGGAGCTGTTTTTT.

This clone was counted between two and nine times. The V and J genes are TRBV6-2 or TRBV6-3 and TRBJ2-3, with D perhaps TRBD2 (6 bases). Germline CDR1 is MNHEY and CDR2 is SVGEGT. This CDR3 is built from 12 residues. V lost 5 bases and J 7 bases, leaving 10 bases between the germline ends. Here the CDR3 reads CASSLGGNTQYF. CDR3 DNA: TGTGCCAGCAGTCTCGGGGGAAATACGCAGTATTTT.

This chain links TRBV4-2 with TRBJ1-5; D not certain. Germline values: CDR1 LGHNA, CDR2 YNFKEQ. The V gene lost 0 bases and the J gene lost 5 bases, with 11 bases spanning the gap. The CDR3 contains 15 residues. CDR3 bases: TGTGCCAGCAGCCAAGACCGGACGGACTATCAGCCCCAGCATTTT. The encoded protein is CASSQDRTDYQPQHF.

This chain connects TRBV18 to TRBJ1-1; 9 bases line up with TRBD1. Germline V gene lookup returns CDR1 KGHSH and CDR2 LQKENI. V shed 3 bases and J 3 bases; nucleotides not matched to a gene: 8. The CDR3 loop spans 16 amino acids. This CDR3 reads CASSPVQGAQYTEAFF. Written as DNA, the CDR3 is TGTGCCAGCTCACCCGTACAGGGGGCGCAGTACACTGAAGCTTTCTTT.

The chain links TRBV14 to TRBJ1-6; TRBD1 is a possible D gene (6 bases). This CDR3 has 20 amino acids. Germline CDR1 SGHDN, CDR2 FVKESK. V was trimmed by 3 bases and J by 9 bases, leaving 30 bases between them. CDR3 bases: TGTGCCAGCAGCCAGGGAATCCCTGGACAGACCCCGATGATGGGTTCACCCCTCCACTTT. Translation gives CASSQGIPGQTPMMGSPLHF.

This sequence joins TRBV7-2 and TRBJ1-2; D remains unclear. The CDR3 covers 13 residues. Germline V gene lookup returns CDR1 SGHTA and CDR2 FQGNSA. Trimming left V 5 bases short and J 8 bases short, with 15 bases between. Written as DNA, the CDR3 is TGTGCCAGCAGCGTCCCCTGGGTCCCGGGCTACACCTTC. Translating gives CASSVPWVPGYTF.